This T cell receptor beta chain is from a study of OX40 agonist ivuxolimab in advanced cancers. As to this clone: Its antigen remains unidentified.

Assay used: immunoSEQ multiplex PCR; TCRdb lists only in-frame clones, some missing. In the table there are roughly 24,000 clones, nearly 80% of which are singletons. General study results and limits: Partial responders dosed at 0.1-3.0 mg/kg displayed clonal expansion ranking among the lowest. There were, on average, more expanded clones in CD8+ T cells than in CD4+.

Enrollment shut out patients with autoimmune disease history or systemic immunosuppression. CDR3 length: 13 residues. The germline CDR1 and CDR2 sequences are MNHNY and SVGAGI (reference sequence). Trimming left V 2 bases short and J 4 bases short, with 6 bases between. Sample: CD4+ or CD8+ T cells sorted from blood, taken in a trial of the OX40 agonist ivuxolimab. This clonotype originated in an adult with an advanced solid tumor such as melanoma, head and neck, liver or kidney cancer. The chain couples TRBV6-6 to TRBJ1-3; no clear D gene. The CDR3 sequence is CASSYGSGNTIYF. The CDR3, as DNA: TGTGCCAGCAGTTACGGGAGCGGAAACACCATATATTTT.